A single sample is the source of the 18 T cell receptor beta chains below, sequenced in a study of T cell responses to AZD1222 COVID-19 vaccine. Clones were read by immunoSEQ multiplex PCR, and TCRdb kept only the in-frame ones, dropping some. Of around 120,000 clones in the sample, approximately 88% were seen once. The sample in question was peripheral blood, obtained on day 0 of AZD1222 vaccination. These receptors all stem from an adult in good health.

J is TRBJ1-1 and V is TRBV18; D uncertain. The CDR3 length is 13 residues. V lost 0 bases, J lost 4 bases, and 6 bases lay in between. Germline CDR1 reads KGHSH; CDR2 reads LQKENI. For the CDR3, the DNA is TGTGCCAGCTCACCACCGACGATCACTGAAGCTTTCTTT. Translating it yields CASSPPTITEAFF.

Notes on this clone: Other nucleotide sequences in the sample specify the same CDR3. This rearrangement joins TRBV6-1 to TRBJ1-5; possible D gene TRBD1, 6 bases. This CDR3 comprises 17 residues. Trimming cost V 0 bases and J 0 bases, with 12 bases left between them. CDR1 is MNHNS and CDR2 is SASEGT in the germline V gene. As DNA, the CDR3 is TGTGCCAGCAGTGAAGCGGCAGGGGCGTATAGCAATCAGCCCCAGCATTTT. Translated, it gives CASSEAAGAYSNQPQHF.

This sequence joins TRBV5-5 and TRBJ1-5, with a possible D match to TRBD1 (5 bases). The CDR3 is 15 residues long. Per the germline V gene, CDR1 is SGHKS and CDR2 is YYEKEE (reference sequence). V was trimmed by 0 bases and J by 2 bases, leaving 9 bases between them. CDR3 loop: CASSLGGVGNQPQHF. DNA for the CDR3: TGTGCCAGCAGCTTGGGGGGGGTTGGCAATCAGCCCCAGCATTTT.

The chain couples TRBV6-5 to TRBJ1-2, with TRBD1 matching over 7 bases. Germline trimming cut 5 bases from V and 2 bases from J; bases unmatched to any gene: 2. The CDR3 totals 13 residues. Per germline, CDR1 MNHEY and CDR2 SVGAGI. The CDR3 coding sequence is TGTGCCAGCAGTAGGGACAGCAACTATGGCTACACCTTC. It codes for CASSRDSNYGYTF.

V usage is TRBV2 and J usage is TRBJ1-2; 8 bases match TRBD1. Germline V gene sequence: CDR1 SNHLY, CDR2 FYNNEI. This CDR3 spans 12 amino acids. V shed 4 bases, J shed 8 bases, and the junction held 3 bases outside the gene matches. CDR3 sequence reads: CASSGTGSGYTF. The CDR3 nucleotides are TGTGCCAGCAGTGGGACAGGGAGCGGCTACACCTTC.

DNA of the CDR3: TGCGCCAGCAGCCCGGGACAGGGGCCCTTTGGCACTGAAGCTTTCTTT. Protein: CASSPGQGPFGTEAFF. The gene calls are TRBV4-1 and TRBJ1-1, with TRBD1 matching 10 bases. Germline V gene lookup returns CDR1 MGHRA and CDR2 YSYEKL. V was pared by 4 bases and J by 4 bases, with 9 bases of the junction left unmatched. The CDR3 spans 16 residues.

The CDR3: CASKTQAQETQYF. Here the CDR3 DNA reads TGCGCCAGCAAGACCCAGGCACAAGAGACCCAGTACTTC. The chain is built from TRBV5-1 and TRBJ2-5, with D uncertain. V was trimmed by 6 bases and J by 2 bases, leaving 11 bases between them. The CDR3 runs to 13 residues. Germline V gives CDR1 SGHRS, CDR2 YFSETQ.

This chain links TRBV18 with TRBJ1-3, with a tentative D call TRBD1 (5 bases). Germline assignment: CDR1 KGHSH and CDR2 LQKENI. The CDR3 is made up of 15 amino acids. Trimming shortened V by 3 bases and J by 4 bases, and 13 bases separated the two germline ends. The CDR3 sequence: CASSPGRATGNTIYF. The CDR3 bases are TGTGCCAGCTCACCGGGCAGGGCGACCGGAAACACCATATATTTT.

The chain couples TRBV7-6 to TRBJ1-2; 8 bases are a match to TRBD1. From germline, CDR1 is SGHVS and CDR2 FNYEAQ. The CDR3 totals 14 residues. V shed 5 bases, J shed 1 base, and the junction held 3 bases outside the gene matches. DNA for the CDR3: TGTGCCAGCAGCCAAGGACAGGGTAACTATGGCTACACCTTC. As protein: CASSQGQGNYGYTF.

The genes are TRBV10-3 and TRBJ2-1; 9 bases agree with TRBD2. The V and J ends lost 0 bases and 4 bases, in that order; junction bases with no gene match: 7. Germline loops: CDR1 ENHRY, CDR2 SYGVKD. This CDR3 region has 17 residues. CDR3 nucleotide sequence: TGTGCCATCAGTGAGTCCCCGGGTAGCGGGGGTTACAATGAGCAGTTCTTC. It codes for CAISESPGSGGYNEQFF.

This clone was seen a single time. The J gene is TRBJ2-3, the V gene TRBV3-1 (or the pseudogene TRBV3-2); maybe TRBD2 (6 bases). The V end lost 3 bases, the J end lost 2 bases, and 9 bases lay between the germline ends. Germline V gives CDR1 LGHDT, CDR2 YNNKEL (reference sequence). The CDR3 totals 14 residues. CDR3 in amino acids: CASSQRGITDTQYF. CDR3 sequence (DNA): TGTGCCAGCAGCCAGCGGGGTATCACAGATACGCAGTATTTT.

The chain joins TRBV12-5 to TRBJ2-3; D gene uncertain. CDR3 length: 13 residues. CDR1 LGHNT and CDR2 FRNRAP come from the germline V gene. Trimming removed 3 bases at V and 0 bases at J, with 4 bases between. The CDR3 here is CASGLSSTDTQYF. CDR3 nucleotides: TGTGCTAGTGGTTTATCTAGCACAGATACGCAGTATTTT.

V is TRBV3-1 (or the pseudogene TRBV3-2) and J is TRBJ1-6; D is unresolved. Germline V gene data show CDR1 as LGHDT and CDR2 as YNNKEL (reference sequence). V shed 3 bases and J shed 6 bases, with 0 bases lying between them. The CDR3 totals 11 residues. Here the CDR3 DNA reads TGTGCCAGCAGCCATAATTCACCCCTCCACTTT. Its protein product is CASSHNSPLHF.

The chain carries TRBV6-1 and TRBJ1-6; unclear D gene. The CDR3 length is 14 residues. V lost 0 bases and J 5 bases, leaving 5 bases between the germline ends. Germline assignment: CDR1 MNHNS and CDR2 SASEGT. CDR3 in DNA: TGTGCCAGCAGTGAAGCGGAGGATAATTCACCCCTCCACTTT. Its protein is CASSEAEDNSPLHF.

In its sample, this clone was seen a few times. This rearrangement joins TRBV19 to TRBJ1-3; D unclear. The V and J ends lost 10 bases and 2 bases respectively, with 15 bases between them. The CDR3 totals 14 residues. Germline V CDR1 and CDR2: LNHDA, SQIVND (reference sequence). CDR3 DNA: TGTGCCACTGTTCGACTCGGGACTGGAAACACCATATATTTT. Translated, it gives CATVRLGTGNTIYF.

The V gene is TRBV9, the J gene TRBJ1-1; 7 bases agree with TRBD1. J gave up 10 bases and V 0 bases, and 12 bases lay outside the gene matches. The CDR3 is 15 residues long. CDR1 and CDR2 (germline): SGDLS, YYNGEE. CDR3 residues: CASSVDPGTAGRAFF. The CDR3 region has the DNA TGTGCCAGCAGCGTAGACCCCGGGACAGCCGGGAGAGCTTTCTTT.

The chain joins TRBV6-4 to TRBJ1-1; D unclear. Looked up from germline, CDR1 is MRHNA and CDR2 is SNTAGT. The germline V and J ends were trimmed by 5 bases and 1 base, with 8 bases remaining between them. This CDR3 spans 13 amino acids. The CDR3 protein is CASSSTENTEAFF. In nucleotides, the CDR3 is TGTGCCAGCAGTTCCACGGAGAACACTGAAGCTTTCTTT.

The V gene is TRBV29-1, the J gene TRBJ1-2; D call uncertain. This CDR3 comprises 16 residues. CDR1 and CDR2 from the germline V gene are SQVTM and ANQGSEA. V lost 5 bases and J 7 bases, leaving 26 bases between the germline ends. Here the CDR3 reads CSVPHTAGSMVGGYTF. DNA for the CDR3: TGCAGCGTTCCCCATACGGCGGGCAGTATGGTGGGTGGCTACACCTTC.